These T cell receptor beta chains were read from a single sample in a study of identical twins. TCRdb re-called the 5' RACE reads with MiXCR, one entry per CDR3 protein. The sample records about 530,000 distinct CDR3 sequences, around 24% being singletons. These sequences were also reported in another study, on yellow fever vaccine responses in identical twins.

Sequenced sample: CD4+ T cells sorted from blood. All receptors come from a woman in her late teens or twenties in good health. Each CDR3 is given with its conserved first and last residue. Fields, in order: D gene, V gene, clone size, J gene, CDR3 DNA, CDR3 protein. D genes are given only for firm matches. Clone size is given for some rows only: seen once, a few or many times, or a class if the clone is expanded.

D: TRBD2
V: TRBV6-2/TRBV6-3
size: .
J: TRBJ2-1
DNA: TGTGCCAGCAGTCAACCTAGCGGGGGGCCTATAAATGAGCAGTTCTTC
CDR3: CASSQPSGGPINEQFF

D: .
V: TRBV19
size: few
J: TRBJ2-1
DNA: TGTGCCAGTAGTAATTCAGCGGGACAGTTTAACAATGAGCAGTTCTTC
CDR3: CASSNSAGQFNNEQFF

D: TRBD1
V: TRBV6-1
size: .
J: TRBJ2-2
DNA: TGTGCCAGCAAACCTCCGGGACAGACGAACACCGGGGAGCTGTTTTTT
CDR3: CASKPPGQTNTGELFF

D: TRBD2
V: TRBV12-3/TRBV12-4
size: many
J: TRBJ2-5
DNA: TGTGCCAGCAGTCTGGGACTAGCCGAGAAAGAGACCCAGTACTTC
CDR3: CASSLGLAEKETQYF

D: .
V: TRBV24-1
size: few
J: TRBJ2-2
DNA: TGTGCCACCAGTGATCCGGGACCAATGAACACCGGGGAGCTGTTTTTT
CDR3: CATSDPGPMNTGELFF

D: TRBD1
V: TRBV28
size: .
J: TRBJ2-3
DNA: TGTGCCAGCAGTTTAGGTTTGATAGGACAGGACCCAGATACGCAGTATTTT
CDR3: CASSLGLIGQDPDTQYF

D: TRBD2
V: TRBV11-2
size: few
J: TRBJ2-1
DNA: TGTGCCAGCAGCTTAGTGACGTCGGGAGGCCGTGATGAGCAGTTCTTC
CDR3: CASSLVTSGGRDEQFF

D: TRBD2
V: TRBV7-9
size: few
J: TRBJ2-6
DNA: TGTGCCAGCAGCGGGACTAGCTCTGGGGCCAACGTCCTGACTTTC
CDR3: CASSGTSSGANVLTF

D: .
V: TRBV20-1
size: .
J: TRBJ2-4
DNA: TGCAGTGCTAGAGATAATCGGCCTAGCAACGTTCAGTACTTC
CDR3: CSARDNRPSNVQYF

D: TRBD1
V: TRBV3-1
size: .
J: TRBJ2-1
DNA: TGTGCCAGCAGTCTACACCGGGACAGGGGGAATTCTGAGCAGTTCTTC
CDR3: CASSLHRDRGNSEQFF

D: TRBD1
V: TRBV28
size: once
J: TRBJ2-2
DNA: TGTGCCAGCAGTCAGCTCGTACAGGGGGCGTACACCGGGGAGCTGTTTTTT
CDR3: CASSQLVQGAYTGELFF

D: TRBD1
V: TRBV5-1
size: .
J: TRBJ2-1
DNA: TGCGCCAGTACCTACGGGACAGGGATACACAATGAGCAGTTCTTC
CDR3: CASTYGTGIHNEQFF

D: .
V: TRBV11-2
size: few
J: TRBJ2-5
DNA: TGTGCCAGCAGCTTAAGCTTTTTGAAAGAGACCCAGTACTTC
CDR3: CASSLSFLKETQYF

D: .
V: TRBV5-1
size: few
J: TRBJ2-1
DNA: TGCGCCAGCAGCTCCATAGCAGACTACAATGAGCAGTTCTTC
CDR3: CASSSIADYNEQFF

D: .
V: TRBV12-3/TRBV12-4
size: few
J: TRBJ2-4
DNA: TGTGCCAGCAGTGGGACCGAACTAGCCAAAAACATTCAGTACTTC
CDR3: CASSGTELAKNIQYF

D: .
V: TRBV20-1
size: few
J: TRBJ2-2
DNA: TGCAGTGCTAGAGATGGGCGGGATTACACCGGGGAGCTGTTTTTT
CDR3: CSARDGRDYTGELFF

D: TRBD2
V: TRBV20-1
size: few
J: TRBJ2-5
DNA: TGCAGTGCTGTACCCGGGACTAGCGGGAGGGGTTGGGAGACCCAGTACTTC
CDR3: CSAVPGTSGRGWETQYF

D: TRBD2
V: TRBV20-1
size: .
J: TRBJ2-5
DNA: TGCAGTGCTAGGGCCCCGGGAGGAGCGGAGACCCAGTACTTC
CDR3: CSARAPGGAETQYF

D: .
V: TRBV6-5
size: .
J: TRBJ2-7
DNA: TGTGCCAGCAGTTACGGGGACCCGACAGAGAGCTCCTACGAGCAGTACTTC
CDR3: CASSYGDPTESSYEQYF

D: .
V: TRBV12-3/TRBV12-4
size: .
J: TRBJ2-1
DNA: TGTGCCAGCAGTTTGACGGGAGTGGGCTCCTACAATGAGCAGTTCTTC
CDR3: CASSLTGVGSYNEQFF

D: .
V: TRBV9
size: few
J: TRBJ1-1
DNA: TGTGCCAGCAGCCCCCAGGAGGGGTCTAAAGCTTTCTTT
CDR3: CASSPQEGSKAFF

D: .
V: TRBV5-1
size: .
J: TRBJ2-1
DNA: TGCGCCAGCAGCTTGGAAGGGACTCGTTTTAATGAGCAGTTCTTC
CDR3: CASSLEGTRFNEQFF

D: TRBD2
V: TRBV28
size: few
J: TRBJ2-7
DNA: TGTGCCAGCAGTTTCCGCGGGAGGTCTTCCGAGCAGTACTTC
CDR3: CASSFRGRSSEQYF

D: .
V: TRBV7-2
size: .
J: TRBJ1-1
DNA: TGTGCCAGCAGCCCGCGACGGATGAACACTGAAGCTTTCTTT
CDR3: CASSPRRMNTEAFF

D: TRBD2
V: TRBV24-1
size: .
J: TRBJ2-3
DNA: TGTGCCACCAGTGACCGCAAAAGGGGACTAGCGGGAGTGACAGATACGCAGTATTTT
CDR3: CATSDRKRGLAGVTDTQYF

D: .
V: TRBV7-6
size: few
J: TRBJ2-1
DNA: TGTGCCAGCAGCTCCCAGACTAACCCAGAGCCCTACAATGAGCAGTTCTTC
CDR3: CASSSQTNPEPYNEQFF